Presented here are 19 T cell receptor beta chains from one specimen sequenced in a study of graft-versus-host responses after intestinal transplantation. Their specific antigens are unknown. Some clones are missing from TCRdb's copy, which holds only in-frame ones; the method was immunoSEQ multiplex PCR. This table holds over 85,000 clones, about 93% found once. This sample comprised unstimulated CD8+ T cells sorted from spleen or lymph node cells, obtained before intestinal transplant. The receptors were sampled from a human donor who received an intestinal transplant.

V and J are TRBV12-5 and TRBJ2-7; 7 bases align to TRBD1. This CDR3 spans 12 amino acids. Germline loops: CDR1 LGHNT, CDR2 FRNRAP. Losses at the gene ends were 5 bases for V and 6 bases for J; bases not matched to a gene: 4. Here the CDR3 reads CASGPGTVEQYF. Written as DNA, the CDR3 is TGTGCTAGTGGTCCCGGGACAGTCGAGCAGTACTTC. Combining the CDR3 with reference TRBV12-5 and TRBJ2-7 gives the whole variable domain DARVTQTPRHKVTEMGQEVTMRCQPILGHNTVFWYRQTMMQGLELLAYFRNRAPLDDSGMPKDRFSAEMPDATLATLKIQPSEPRDSAVYFCASGPGTVEQYFGPGTRLTVT.

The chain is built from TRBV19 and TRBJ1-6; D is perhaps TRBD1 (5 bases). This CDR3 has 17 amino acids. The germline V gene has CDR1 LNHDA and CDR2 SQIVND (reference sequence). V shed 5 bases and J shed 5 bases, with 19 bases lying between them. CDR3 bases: TGTGCCAGTAGTTCCTGGACACACGGGGGGAATAATTCACCCCTCCACTTT. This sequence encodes CASSSWTHGGNNSPLHF.

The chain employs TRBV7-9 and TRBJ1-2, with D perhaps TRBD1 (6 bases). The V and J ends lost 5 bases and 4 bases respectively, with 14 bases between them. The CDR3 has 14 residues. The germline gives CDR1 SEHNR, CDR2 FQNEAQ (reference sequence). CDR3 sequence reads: CASSPAQGSYGYTF. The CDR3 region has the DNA TGTGCCAGCAGCCCAGCACAGGGTAGCTATGGCTACACCTTC.

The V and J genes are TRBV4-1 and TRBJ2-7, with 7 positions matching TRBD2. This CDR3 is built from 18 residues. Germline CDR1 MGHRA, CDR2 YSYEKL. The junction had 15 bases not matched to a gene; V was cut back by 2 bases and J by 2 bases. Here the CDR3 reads CASSQLGLLGGETYEQYF. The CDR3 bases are TGCGCCAGCAGCCAACTGGGGCTGTTGGGGGGGGAAACCTACGAGCAGTACTTC.

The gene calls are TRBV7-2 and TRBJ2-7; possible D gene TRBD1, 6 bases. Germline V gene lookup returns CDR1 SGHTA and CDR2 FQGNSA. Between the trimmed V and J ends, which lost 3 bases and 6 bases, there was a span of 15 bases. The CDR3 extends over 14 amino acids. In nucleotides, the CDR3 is TGTGCCAGCAGCTTGGGGACAACAGGGAGCGAGCAGTACTTC. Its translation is CASSLGTTGSEQYF.

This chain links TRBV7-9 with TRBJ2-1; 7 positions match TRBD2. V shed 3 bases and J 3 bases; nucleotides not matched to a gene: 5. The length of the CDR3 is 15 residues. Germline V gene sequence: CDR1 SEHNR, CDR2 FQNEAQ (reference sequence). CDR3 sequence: CASSLGEGNYNEQFF. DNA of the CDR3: TGTGCCAGCAGCTTGGGGGAGGGGAACTACAATGAGCAGTTCTTC. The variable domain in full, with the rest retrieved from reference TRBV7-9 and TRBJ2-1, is DTGVSQNPRHKITKRGQNVTFRCDPISEHNRLYWYRQTLGQGPEFLTYFQNEAQLEKSRLLSDRFSAERPKGSFSTLEIQRTEQGDSAMYLCASSLGEGNYNEQFFGPGTRLTVL.

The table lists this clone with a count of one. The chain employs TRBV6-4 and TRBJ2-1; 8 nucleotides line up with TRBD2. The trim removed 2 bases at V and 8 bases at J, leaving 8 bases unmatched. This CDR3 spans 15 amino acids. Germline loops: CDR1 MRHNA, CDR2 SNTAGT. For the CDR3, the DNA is TGTGCCAGCAGTGACGGGGCGGGGGGTCCCCATGAGCAGTTCTTC. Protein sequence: CASSDGAGGPHEQFF.

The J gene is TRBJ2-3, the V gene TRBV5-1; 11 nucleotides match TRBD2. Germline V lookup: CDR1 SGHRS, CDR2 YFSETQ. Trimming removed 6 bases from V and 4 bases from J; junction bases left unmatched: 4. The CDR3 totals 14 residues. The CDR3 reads CASTTSGGPDTQYF. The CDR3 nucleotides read TGCGCCAGCACCACTAGCGGGGGCCCAGATACGCAGTATTTT.

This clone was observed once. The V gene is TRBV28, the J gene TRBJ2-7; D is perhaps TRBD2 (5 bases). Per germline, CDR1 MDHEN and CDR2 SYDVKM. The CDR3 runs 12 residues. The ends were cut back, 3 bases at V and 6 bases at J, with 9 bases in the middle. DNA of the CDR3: TGTGCCAGCAGTTTTCAGAGCGGCGAGCAGTACTTC. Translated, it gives CASSFQSGEQYF.

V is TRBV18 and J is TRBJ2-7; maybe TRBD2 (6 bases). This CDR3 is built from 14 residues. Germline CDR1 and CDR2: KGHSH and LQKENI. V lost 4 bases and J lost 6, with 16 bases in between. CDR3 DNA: TGTGCCAGCTCACTAGCTGGTGGGGGGTCCGAGCAGTACTTC. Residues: CASSLAGGGSEQYF.

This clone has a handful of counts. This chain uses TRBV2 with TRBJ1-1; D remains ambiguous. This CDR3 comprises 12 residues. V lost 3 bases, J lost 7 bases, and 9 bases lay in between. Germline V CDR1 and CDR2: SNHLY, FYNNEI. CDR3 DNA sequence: TGTGCCAGCAGTGAGTCCAGAAATGAAGCTTTCTTT. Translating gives CASSESRNEAFF.

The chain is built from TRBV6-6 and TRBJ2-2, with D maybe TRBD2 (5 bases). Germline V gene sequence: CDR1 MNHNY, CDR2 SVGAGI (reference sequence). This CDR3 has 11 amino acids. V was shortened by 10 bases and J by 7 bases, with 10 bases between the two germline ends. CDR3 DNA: TGTGCCACCGGGGTGGGCGGGGAGCTGTTTTTT. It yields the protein CATGVGGELFF.

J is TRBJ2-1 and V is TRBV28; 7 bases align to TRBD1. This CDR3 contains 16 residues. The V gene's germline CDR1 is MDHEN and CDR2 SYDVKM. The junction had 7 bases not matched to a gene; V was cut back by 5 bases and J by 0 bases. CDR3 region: CASSPRDSRSYNEQFF. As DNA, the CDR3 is TGTGCCAGCAGTCCCAGGGACAGCCGCTCCTACAATGAGCAGTTCTTC.

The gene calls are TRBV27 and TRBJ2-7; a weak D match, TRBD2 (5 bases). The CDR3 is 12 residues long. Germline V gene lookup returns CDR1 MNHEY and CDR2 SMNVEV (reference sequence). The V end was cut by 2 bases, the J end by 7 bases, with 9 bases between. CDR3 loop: CASSLLTGEQYF. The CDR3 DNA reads TGTGCCAGCAGTTTACTGACGGGAGAGCAGTACTTC.

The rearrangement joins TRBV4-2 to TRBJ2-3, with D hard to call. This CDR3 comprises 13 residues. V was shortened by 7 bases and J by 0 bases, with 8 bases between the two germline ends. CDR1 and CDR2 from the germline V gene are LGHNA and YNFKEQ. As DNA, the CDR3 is TGTGCCAGCAACGAGATCAGCACAGATACGCAGTATTTT. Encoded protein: CASNEISTDTQYF.

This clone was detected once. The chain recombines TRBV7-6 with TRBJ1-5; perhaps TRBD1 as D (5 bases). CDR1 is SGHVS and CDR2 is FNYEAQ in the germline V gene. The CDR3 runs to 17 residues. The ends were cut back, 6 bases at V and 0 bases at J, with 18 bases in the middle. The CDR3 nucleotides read TGTGCCAGCAGGGAGGGAGCAGGGCGCTATAGCAATCAGCCCCAGCATTTT. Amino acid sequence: CASREGAGRYSNQPQHF.

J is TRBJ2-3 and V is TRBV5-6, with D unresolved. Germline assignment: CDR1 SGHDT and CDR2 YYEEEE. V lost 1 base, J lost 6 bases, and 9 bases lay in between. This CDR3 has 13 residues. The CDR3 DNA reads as TGTGCCAGCAGCTTGCCCAGTGGTGATACGCAGTATTTT. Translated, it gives CASSLPSGDTQYF.

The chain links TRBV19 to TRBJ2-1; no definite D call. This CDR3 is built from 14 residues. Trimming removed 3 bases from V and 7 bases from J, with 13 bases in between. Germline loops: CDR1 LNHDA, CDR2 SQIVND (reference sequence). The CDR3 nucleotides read TGTGCCAGTAGTATGTGGTTAGTCAAGAATGAGCAGTTCTTC. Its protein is CASSMWLVKNEQFF.

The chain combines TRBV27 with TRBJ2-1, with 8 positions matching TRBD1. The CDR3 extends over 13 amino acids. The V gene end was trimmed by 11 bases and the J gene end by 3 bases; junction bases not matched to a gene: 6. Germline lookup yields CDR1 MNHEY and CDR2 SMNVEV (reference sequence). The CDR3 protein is CACRDRLYNEQFF. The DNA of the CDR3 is TGTGCCTGCCGGGACAGGCTCTACAATGAGCAGTTCTTC.